Each of the 18 T cell receptor beta chains below was sequenced from the same sample in a study of cytomegalovirus exposure and HLA in healthy donors. It was with 60 Vbeta and 13 Jbeta primers that the PCR ran. Measured with immunoSEQ multiplex PCR; TCRdb has only the in-frame clones, and not every one. The sample table includes 96,000 or so clones. Sequencing input: PBMCs. All receptors come from a woman aged 30 to 39 in good health and CMV-seronegative.

V gene TRBV7-6 combines with J gene TRBJ1-2; TRBD1 matches 8 bases. Germline assignment: CDR1 SGHVS and CDR2 FNYEAQ. Trimming at V came to 4 bases and at J to 4 bases, leaving 5 bases not matched to a gene. The CDR3 is 14 amino acids. This CDR3 reads CASSSADRVYGYTF. The CDR3 nucleotides are TGTGCCAGCAGCTCTGCGGACAGGGTCTATGGCTACACCTTC.

The V gene is TRBV9, the J gene TRBJ2-3; no firm D call. CDR3 length: 12 amino acids. Germline V gene data show CDR1 as SGDLS and CDR2 as YYNGEE. Trimming shortened V by 4 bases and J by 2 bases, and 5 bases separated the two germline ends. In DNA, the CDR3 is TGTGCCAGCAGCCCTTCCACAGATACGCAGTATTTT. It encodes CASSPSTDTQYF.

This chain connects TRBV5-1 to TRBJ2-7; 11 bases are shared with TRBD2. Losses at the gene ends were 4 bases for V and 3 bases for J; bases not matched to a gene: 6. Germline assignment: CDR1 SGHRS and CDR2 YFSETQ. The CDR3 has 15 residues. The CDR3 DNA follows: TGCGCCAGCAGCCCGATGACTAGCGGGGACTACGAGCAGTACTTC. Translating gives CASSPMTSGDYEQYF.

As DNA, the CDR3 is TGCAGCGTTCCCGGGTCCTTCGGAGAGCAGTTCTTC. Translation gives CSVPGSFGEQFF. The chain joins TRBV29-1 to TRBJ2-1; D is undetermined. Trimming cost V 5 bases and J 10 bases, with 15 bases left between them. The CDR3 extends over 12 amino acids. Germline V lookup: CDR1 SQVTM, CDR2 ANQGSEA.

The gene calls are TRBV6-4 and TRBJ2-6, with D maybe TRBD1 (7 bases). V shed 0 bases and J shed 4 bases, with 16 bases lying between them. From germline, CDR1 is MRHNA and CDR2 SNTAGT. The CDR3 has 18 amino acids. The CDR3 here is CASSDSGAGGSGANVLTF. The CDR3, as DNA: TGTGCCAGCAGTGACTCAGGTGCAGGGGGGTCCGGGGCCAACGTCCTGACTTTC.

The CDR3, as DNA: TGTGCCAGCAGCTTTCAGGGGGCGGCTGGCTACACCTTC. This translates into CASSFQGAAGYTF. The V and J genes are TRBV11-2 and TRBJ1-2, with 8 nucleotides matching TRBD1. This CDR3 is built from 13 residues. After removal of 3 bases from V and 7 bases from J, the junction contained 4 bases not matched to a gene. The V gene's germline CDR1 is SGHAT and CDR2 FQNNGV.

The chain employs TRBV9 and TRBJ2-3, with a possible D match to TRBD1 (6 bases). V was clipped by 4 bases and J by 1 base, with 16 bases between them. Germline-derived CDR1 and CDR2 are SGDLS and YYNGEE. There are 16 residues in the CDR3. The CDR3 loop is CASSTDRGWGTDTQYF. CDR3 nucleotide sequence: TGTGCCAGCAGCACGGACAGAGGATGGGGCACAGATACGCAGTATTTT.

The CDR3 sequence: CASSQGANYGYTF. The CDR3 nucleotides are TGTGCCAGCAGTCAGGGGGCCAACTATGGCTACACCTTC. The genes are TRBV6-1 and TRBJ1-2; 8 nucleotides align to TRBD1. Trimming cost V 5 bases and J 2 bases; bases outside gene matches: 1. The CDR3 has 13 residues. Germline lookup yields CDR1 MNHNS and CDR2 SASEGT.

This sequence joins TRBV9 and TRBJ2-5, with D possibly TRBD1 on 5 matching bases. V was cut by 3 bases and J by 5 bases, with 8 bases left in between. The CDR3 length is 12 residues. Per the germline V gene, CDR1 is SGDLS and CDR2 is YYNGEE. The CDR3 sequence: CASSAAGETQYF. The DNA of the CDR3 is TGTGCCAGCAGCGCGGCAGGGGAGACCCAGTACTTC.

V and J are TRBV5-6 and TRBJ2-5, with 7 bases identical to TRBD2. Judging by the DNA end, TRBJ2-7 fits better; the J call may be wrong. The CDR3 spans 15 residues. Germline V gene sequence: CDR1 SGHDT, CDR2 YYEEEE. In DNA, the CDR3 is TGTGCCAGCAGCCTCCGGACTAGGGGAACCTACGAGCAGTACTTC. Amino acids: CASSLRTRGTYEQYF.

As concerns this clone: Different DNA sequences within this sample yield the same CDR3. The chain has TRBV5-1 and TRBJ1-2, with D possibly TRBD1 on 5 matching bases. V gave up 0 bases and J gave up 2 bases, with 5 bases separating them. The CDR3 is 13 residues long. CDR1 and CDR2 from the germline V gene are SGHRS and YFSETQ. CDR3 sequence (DNA): TGCGCCAGCAGCTTGGGACAGAACTATGGCTACACCTTC. This gives the protein CASSLGQNYGYTF.

J is TRBJ1-5 and V is TRBV27; D gene ambiguous. Trimming left V 2 bases short and J 5 bases short, with 13 bases between. CDR1 and CDR2 (germline): MNHEY, SMNVEV (reference sequence). This CDR3 has 15 residues. The CDR3 nucleotides read TGTGCCAGCAGTTTAAGGTCACAGCCCCATCAGCCCCAGCATTTT. Encoded protein: CASSLRSQPHQPQHF.

The chain couples TRBV5-4 to TRBJ1-4; D possibly corresponds to TRBD1 (5 bases). Deletions cut 1 base from V and 8 bases from J, with 12 bases between. The CDR3 consists of 14 residues. Looked up from germline, CDR1 is SGHNT and CDR2 is YYREEE (reference sequence). This CDR3 is CASSLFLGGEKLFF. CDR3 sequence (DNA): TGTGCCAGCAGCTTGTTTCTCGGGGGAGAAAAACTGTTTTTT.

This sequence joins TRBV5-6 and TRBJ2-5, with TRBD1 matching 8 bases. The CDR3 totals 15 residues. After removal of 5 bases from V and 4 bases from J, the junction contained 10 bases not matched to a gene. Per germline, CDR1 SGHDT and CDR2 YYEEEE. This CDR3 is CASSKDRGSRETQYF. CDR3 DNA sequence: TGTGCCAGCAGTAAAGACAGGGGTTCCCGAGAGACCCAGTACTTC.

The rearrangement uses TRBV28 and TRBJ2-1, with 7 bases that match TRBD1. Looked up from germline, CDR1 is MDHEN and CDR2 is SYDVKM. V lost 1 base and J lost 10; bases outside the gene matches: 4. This CDR3 is built from 13 residues. CDR3 loop: CASSLSAGGEQFF. The CDR3 bases are TGTGCCAGCAGTTTATCCGCAGGGGGAGAGCAGTTCTTC.

The V call is TRBV28, the J call TRBJ1-4, with TRBD1 as a possible D gene (6 bases). Germline CDR1 and CDR2: MDHEN and SYDVKM. V was cut by 2 bases and J by 1 base, with 14 bases left in between. This CDR3 is 17 amino acids long. CDR3 DNA: TGTGCCAGCAGTTTACCGGGACAATATGTAACTAATGAAAAACTGTTTTTT. It is translated as CASSLPGQYVTNEKLFF.

The J gene is TRBJ1-3, the V gene TRBV7-2; D is ambiguous. Germline values: CDR1 SGHTA, CDR2 FQGNSA. This CDR3 has 13 amino acids. Trimming cost V 7 bases and J 2 bases, with 9 bases left between them. The chain's CDR3 is CASTLETGNTIYF. DNA for the CDR3: TGTGCCAGCACGCTCGAGACTGGAAACACCATATATTTT.

This chain uses TRBV2 with TRBJ2-2; tentatively, D is TRBD1 (5 bases). V dropped 3 bases and J dropped 1 base, with 9 bases sitting between them. CDR3 size: 15 residues. Germline V gene sequence: CDR1 SNHLY, CDR2 FYNNEI. In DNA form, the CDR3 reads TGTGCCAGCAGTGAGCAGGGTGGGAACACCGGGGAGCTGTTTTTT. It encodes CASSEQGGNTGELFF.